This T cell receptor (beta chain) was documented in a study of lymphopenia after photon versus proton radiotherapy. The study's findings and limits: Authors raise, but do not show, better survival with proton therapy. A bigger post-nadir fall in TCR diversity correlated inversely with survival time in deceased patients. Oligoclonal CD8+ Temra expansion after nadir drove photon patients' diversity drop. Photon-treated patients lost naive T cells and TCR diversity; proton-treated stayed stable.

With regard to this clone: Its antigen remains unknown.

Here immunoSEQ multiplex PCR was the method, and the copy in TCRdb shows in-frame clones only, minus some. The sample shows tens of thousands of clones, under 95% of them seen only once. The TCR originated in a middle-aged woman with cholangiocarcinoma. The specimen comprised peripheral blood, sampled from a patient treated with photon-based radiotherapy.

The CDR3 DNA follows: TGCGCCAGCATCCGGGACAGCGGACAATCTGGAAACACCATATATTTT. Encoded protein: CASIRDSGQSGNTIYF. This rearrangement joins TRBV5-1 to TRBJ1-3; TRBD1 matches at 7 bases. Germline CDR1 SGHRS, CDR2 YFSETQ. Trimming at V came to 6 bases and at J to 1 base, leaving 10 bases not matched to a gene. CDR3 size: 16 residues.